This entry concerns a single T cell receptor beta chain. Its antigen is as yet unknown. The data are from a study of Ad26.COV2.S vaccination and SARS-CoV-2 variants. Study details: This donor came from the COV1001 trial of Ad26.COV2.S. Intramuscular Ad26.COV2.S at 5x10^10 or 1x10^11 viral particles. Findings of the study overall: Among vaccine recipients, spike-specific TCR breadth exceeded that of placebo recipients.

The CDR3 sequence is 16 residues long. V was trimmed by 2 bases and J by 5 bases, leaving 19 bases between them. Germline V CDR1 and CDR2: MNHEY, SMNVEV (reference sequence). Treatment denoted: 15 to 20 received Ad26.COV2.S at low or high dose, single or two shots; about five received placebo; per-sample allocation not given. Day 63 after the first injection of vaccine or placebo was the sampling time. An Ad26 vector was used to express Wuhan-strain SARS-CoV-2 spike as the vaccine. This table comes from immunoSEQ multiplex PCR, and its TCRdb copy is limited to in-frame clones, with some not included. This table has hundreds of thousands of clones, roughly 91% appearing once.

The starting material was peripheral blood, obtained in a trial of Ad26.COV2.S vaccine versus placebo. The receptor was isolated from a person between 18 and 59 years old who received the Ad26.COV2.S COVID-19 vaccine or a placebo. The chain carries TRBV27 and TRBJ2-7, with a tentative D call TRBD1 (7 bases). The CDR3 sequence: CASSLRGTEVVNEQYF. DNA of the CDR3: TGTGCCAGCAGTTTACGGGGGACAGAAGTTGTTAACGAGCAGTACTTC.